The entry below describes one T cell receptor beta chain. From germline, CDR1 is MDHEN and CDR2 SYDVKM. The CDR3 spans 16 residues. J was trimmed by 0 bases and V by 5 bases; bases with no gene match: 8. The sample belongs to a study of blood T cell repertoires in COVID-19. On the study more broadly: The study drew acute and convalescent COVID-19 samples from the United States, Italy and Spain. Sources were T cells, B-cell-depleted T cells, or PBMCs; the material itself was cDNA or gDNA.

Recruited during active infection, patients (from Seattle) were subsequently followed longitudinally. Per the original methods: Amplification from reference gene primers served as the basis for estimated nucleated cell counts. Repertoires were generated with immunoSEQ multiplex PCR, while TCRdb's copy carries only in-frame clones and drops some. The V and J calls and the clone size are those of that table, but D and trimming were determined from the DNA. The sample carries more than 200,000 clones, around 90% recorded once. J is TRBJ1-1 and V is TRBV28; 8 bases match TRBD1. The sequence was obtained from a man aged 30 to 45 with COVID-19, enrolled during active disease. The material sequenced was peripheral blood. The CDR3 reads CASSTAAGGMNTEAFF. In DNA, the CDR3 is TGTGCCAGCAGTACCGCGGCAGGGGGCATGAACACTGAAGCTTTCTTT.